A single sample gave rise to the 2 T cell receptor beta chains below, sequenced in a study of blood T cell repertoires in COVID-19. Sequencing was performed with immunoSEQ multiplex PCR; in TCRdb, only in-frame clones are kept and a portion is missing. The table lists about 170,000 clones, almost 85% of them singletons, with around 2.7% in the top ten. Material for sequencing was peripheral blood. These receptors were obtained from a woman of 80 years or more with COVID-19, enrolled during active disease.

The chain has TRBV5-1 and TRBJ2-3; no clear D. Trimming stripped 0 bases from V and 2 bases from J, with 7 bases between. Germline CDR1 reads SGHRS; CDR2 reads YFSETQ. This CDR3 is 14 amino acids long. The CDR3 sequence: CASSLAPLTDTQYF. The CDR3 DNA is TGCGCCAGCAGCTTGGCCCCCCTCACAGATACGCAGTATTTT.

J is TRBJ2-5 and V is TRBV3-1 (or the pseudogene TRBV3-2), with a possible D match to TRBD1 (5 bases). Deletions cut 1 base from V and 5 bases from J, with 14 bases between. CDR3 length: 15 amino acids. CDR1 and CDR2 from the germline V gene are LGHDT and YNNKEL (reference sequence). CDR3 sequence reads: CASSQAWGVGETQYF. CDR3 in DNA: TGTGCCAGCAGCCAAGCCTGGGGCGTTGGGGAGACCCAGTACTTC.